Below are 21 T cell receptor beta chains sequenced from a single sample in a study of blood T cell repertoires in COVID-19. Only in-frame clones appear in the TCRdb table, and some are missing; sequencing was by immunoSEQ multiplex PCR. The sample records 250,000 or so clones, around 90% being singletons. Sequences were obtained from peripheral blood. All receptors come from a man between 25 and 39 years old with COVID-19, enrolled during active disease.

V usage is TRBV28 and J usage is TRBJ1-2; tentative D call: TRBD1 (5 bases). The V gene lost 1 base and the J gene lost 6 bases, with 30 bases spanning the gap. The CDR3 has 20 amino acids. Germline loops: CDR1 MDHEN, CDR2 SYDVKM. In DNA, the CDR3 is TGTGCCAGCAGTTTATTCTCCCATCTTGGACAATCAGGGAGGAGGGATGGCTACACCTTC. Protein: CASSLFSHLGQSGRRDGYTF.

J is TRBJ1-2 and V is TRBV19; D gene uncertain. Germline V gene data show CDR1 as LNHDA and CDR2 as SQIVND (reference sequence). V lost 2 bases and J lost 5, with 18 bases in between. CDR3 length equals 16 residues. This CDR3 is CASSINGRGSEYGYTF. CDR3 coding DNA: TGTGCCAGTAGTATAAATGGTCGAGGGTCGGAATATGGCTACACCTTC.

The chain employs TRBV20-1 and TRBJ1-1, with TRBD1 identical over 7 bases. There are 14 residues in the CDR3. Germline values: CDR1 DFQATT, CDR2 SNEGSKA (reference sequence). The junction had 7 bases not matched to a gene; V was cut back by 3 bases and J by 3 bases. CDR3 residues: CSASNTGAHTEAFF. The DNA for the CDR3 is TGCAGTGCTAGTAATACAGGGGCCCACACTGAAGCTTTCTTT.

The V call is TRBV12-5, the J call TRBJ1-2; 9 bases match TRBD1. Germline V gene data show CDR1 as LGHNT and CDR2 as FRNRAP. The CDR3 is 15 amino acids. Losses at the gene ends were 6 bases for V and 3 bases for J; bases not matched to a gene: 8. The CDR3 DNA follows: TGTGCTAGTGGACCGCGGACAGGGGTAGACTATGGCTACACCTTC. The encoded protein is CASGPRTGVDYGYTF.

The chain employs TRBV7-9 and TRBJ1-5; maybe TRBD1 (6 bases). The germline CDR1 and CDR2 sequences are SEHNR and FQNEAQ (reference sequence). The CDR3 totals 19 residues. Trimming stripped 4 bases from V and 3 bases from J, with 25 bases between. This chain's CDR3 is CASSYSGTTHNIYNQPQHF. Here the CDR3 DNA reads TGTGCCAGCAGCTACTCCGGGACAACACATAATATCTACAATCAGCCCCAGCATTTT.

The V gene is TRBV5-6, the J gene TRBJ1-2, with no clear D. The CDR3 consists of 17 residues. Germline V gene lookup returns CDR1 SGHDT and CDR2 YYEEEE. The ends were cut back, 0 bases at V and 2 bases at J, with 17 bases in the middle. CDR3 coding DNA: TGTGCCAGCAGCTTGGGAGGGCCTCCAGTAGTAAACTATGGCTACACCTTC. Its protein product is CASSLGGPPVVNYGYTF.

The chain recombines TRBV5-1 with TRBJ1-6; D is possibly TRBD1 (5 bases). V lost 0 bases, J lost 8 bases, and 15 bases lay in between. Germline loops: CDR1 SGHRS, CDR2 YFSETQ. The CDR3 is made up of 16 amino acids. The CDR3 sequence is CASSLAAVGGYSPLHF. CDR3 nucleotide sequence: TGCGCCAGCAGCTTGGCTGCGGTCGGGGGGTATTCACCCCTCCACTTT.

The rearrangement uses TRBV4-1 and TRBJ1-3; 7 bases are shared with TRBD1. V trimming: 4 bases; J trimming: 0 bases; junction bases outside the gene matches: 3. Germline assignment: CDR1 MGHRA and CDR2 YSYEKL. The CDR3 is made up of 15 amino acids. The CDR3 region has the DNA TGCGCCAGCAGCCTCGGGACAGCCTCTGGAAACACCATATATTTT. It encodes CASSLGTASGNTIYF.

CDR3 nucleotides: TGTGCCAGCAGCCAATCCCATGAGCAGTTCTTC. Translated, it gives CASSQSHEQFF. The chain links TRBV7-9 to TRBJ2-1; D unclear. Trimming stripped 5 bases from V and 8 bases from J, with 7 bases between. The CDR3 spans 11 residues. CDR1 is SEHNR and CDR2 is FQNEAQ in the germline V gene (reference sequence).

The chain employs TRBV6-5 and TRBJ1-2; unclear D gene. Trimming removed 6 bases at V and 8 bases at J, with 19 bases between. Germline CDR1 is MNHEY and CDR2 is SVGAGI. CDR3 length: 14 amino acids. CDR3 sequence reads: CASRGLGGQQGYTF. In DNA form, the CDR3 reads TGTGCCAGCAGGGGCCTTGGAGGGCAGCAGGGCTACACCTTC.

The chain recombines TRBV19 with TRBJ2-1, with TRBD2 matching 14 bases. With 3 bases clipped from V and 0 bases from J, the junction kept 7 bases outside the gene matches. The CDR3 is made up of 19 amino acids. Germline V gene data show CDR1 as LNHDA and CDR2 as SQIVND (reference sequence). Here the CDR3 DNA reads TGTGCCAGTAGTATTGGAGGACTAGCGGGGGGAAGCTCCTACAATGAGCAGTTCTTC. It yields the protein CASSIGGLAGGSSYNEQFF.

As concerns this clone: Other nucleotide sequences in the sample specify the same CDR3. The genes are TRBV7-9 and TRBJ1-5; tentatively, D is TRBD1 (5 bases). The CDR3 is 14 residues long. Trimming pared 3 bases from V and 1 base from J, leaving 7 bases between. The germline V gene encodes CDR1 SEHNR and CDR2 FQNEAQ (reference sequence). The CDR3 loop reads CASSLGQSNQPQHF. CDR3 bases: TGTGCCAGCAGCTTGGGGCAGAGCAATCAGCCCCAGCATTTT.

The chain employs TRBV19 and TRBJ2-7; weak D call: TRBD1 (6 bases). The CDR3 loop spans 14 amino acids. The germline V gene encodes CDR1 LNHDA and CDR2 SQIVND (reference sequence). Deletions cut 3 bases from V and 5 bases from J, with 14 bases between. The CDR3 region has the DNA TGTGCCAGTAGTATGGGCAGGGGTCACGACGAGCAGTACTTC. Protein product: CASSMGRGHDEQYF. Variable domain in full (rest from reference TRBV19 and TRBJ2-7): DGGITQSPKYLFRKEGQNVTLSCEQNLNHDAMYWYRQDPGQGLRLIYYSQIVNDFQKGDIAEGYSVSREKKESFPLTVTSAQKNPTAFYLCASSMGRGHDEQYFGPGTRLTVT.

Here the CDR3 DNA reads TGTGCCAGCAGCCATCAGGGGGCGTTGGAAAAACTGTTTTTT. It translates to CASSHQGALEKLFF. The chain combines TRBV3-1 (or the pseudogene TRBV3-2) with TRBJ1-4; 8 positions match TRBD1. Germline CDR1 LGHDT, CDR2 YNNKEL (reference sequence). The CDR3 has 14 residues. With V trimmed by 3 bases and J by 8 bases, 5 bases remained unmatched.

Details on this clone: The sample holds other DNA sequences that translate to the same CDR3. The chain carries TRBV19 and TRBJ2-7; 8 positions match TRBD1. The CDR3 has 14 residues. The germline V gene has CDR1 LNHDA and CDR2 SQIVND (reference sequence). V was pared by 5 bases and J by 2 bases, with 5 bases of the junction left unmatched. The CDR3 nucleotides are TGTGCCAGTAGTGCAGGACAGGGAACCTACGAGCAGTACTTC. Its translation is CASSAGQGTYEQYF.

The chain joins TRBV10-2 to TRBJ2-5; maybe TRBD2 (5 bases). The germline V gene has CDR1 WSHSY and CDR2 SAAADI. The V gene lost 6 bases and the J gene lost 2 bases, with 10 bases spanning the gap. The CDR3 sequence is 13 residues long. The CDR3 region is CASRRTGQETQYF. CDR3 bases: TGCGCCAGCAGGAGGACTGGGCAAGAGACCCAGTACTTC.

The table lists this clone with a count of one. The chain uses TRBV19 and TRBJ2-2; D may be TRBD2 (5 bases). CDR1 is LNHDA and CDR2 is SQIVND in the germline V gene (reference sequence). Trimming took off 6 bases at V and 7 bases at J, with 12 bases between the two ends. The CDR3 has 13 residues. The CDR3 DNA sequence: TGTGCCAGTAGACTAGAGTCGGTCGGGGAGCTGTTTTTT. Translated: CASRLESVGELFF.

The V and J genes are TRBV27 and TRBJ1-2; D is ambiguous. The V gene's germline CDR1 is MNHEY and CDR2 SMNVEV (reference sequence). V lost 6 bases and J lost 4, with 15 bases in between. CDR3 length: 14 residues. This CDR3 is CASSLRLAGYGYTF. The CDR3 coding sequence is TGTGCCAGCAGCTTGCGGTTGGCGGGCTATGGCTACACCTTC.

J is TRBJ2-2 and V is TRBV6-5; D possibly corresponds to TRBD1 (5 bases). Trimming removed 7 bases from V and 5 bases from J, with 5 bases in between. The CDR3 is 11 residues long. Germline V lookup: CDR1 MNHEY, CDR2 SVGAGI. CDR3 coding DNA: TGTGCCAGCAAGGGGACCGGGGAGCTGTTTTTT. Its translation: CASKGTGELFF.

This sequence joins TRBV24-1 and TRBJ2-3; 11 bases map to TRBD2. This CDR3 comprises 15 residues. Germline CDR1 is KGHDR and CDR2 is SFDVKD. The trim removed 4 bases at V and 10 bases at J, leaving 9 bases unmatched. CDR3 protein: CATSEGTSGGAPQYF. As DNA, the CDR3 is TGTGCCACCAGTGAGGGAACTAGCGGGGGCGCGCCGCAGTATTTT.

This chain joins TRBV15 and TRBJ1-6; TRBD1 aligns across 8 bases. The CDR3 consists of 16 residues. V shed 2 bases, J shed 7 bases, and the junction held 7 bases outside the gene matches. Germline lookup yields CDR1 LNHNV and CDR2 YYDKDF (reference sequence). The CDR3 region has the DNA TGTGCCACCAGCAGAAAGCGGACAGGGAAAAATTCACCCCTCCACTTT. Its protein is CATSRKRTGKNSPLHF.